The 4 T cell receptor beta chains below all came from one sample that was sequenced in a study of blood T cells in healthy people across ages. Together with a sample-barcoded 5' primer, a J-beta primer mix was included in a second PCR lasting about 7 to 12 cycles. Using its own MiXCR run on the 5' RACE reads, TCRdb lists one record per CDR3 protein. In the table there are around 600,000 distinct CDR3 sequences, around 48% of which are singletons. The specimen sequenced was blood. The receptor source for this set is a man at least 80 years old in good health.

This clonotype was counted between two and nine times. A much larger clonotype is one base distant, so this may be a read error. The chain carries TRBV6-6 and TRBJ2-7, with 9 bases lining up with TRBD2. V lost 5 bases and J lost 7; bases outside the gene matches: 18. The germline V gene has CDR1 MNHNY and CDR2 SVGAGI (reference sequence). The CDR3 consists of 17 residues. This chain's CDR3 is CASSLRSRGGGANEQYF. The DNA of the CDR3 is TGTGCCAGCAGTCTCCGGTCTAGGGGCGGGGGGGCCAATGAGCAGTACTTC.

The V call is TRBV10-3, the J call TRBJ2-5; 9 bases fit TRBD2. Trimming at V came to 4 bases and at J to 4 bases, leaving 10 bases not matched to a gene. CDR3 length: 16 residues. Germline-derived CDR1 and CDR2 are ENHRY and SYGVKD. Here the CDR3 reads CAISGGGSGSPETQYF. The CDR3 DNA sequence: TGTGCCATCAGTGGAGGGGGTAGCGGGAGCCCAGAGACCCAGTACTTC.

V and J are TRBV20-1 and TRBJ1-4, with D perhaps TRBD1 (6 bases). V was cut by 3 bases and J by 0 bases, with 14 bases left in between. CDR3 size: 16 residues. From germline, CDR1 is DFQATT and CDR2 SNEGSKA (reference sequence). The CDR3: CSARDTGTSTNEKLFF. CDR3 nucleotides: TGCAGTGCTAGGGATACCGGGACATCAACTAATGAAAAACTGTTTTTT.

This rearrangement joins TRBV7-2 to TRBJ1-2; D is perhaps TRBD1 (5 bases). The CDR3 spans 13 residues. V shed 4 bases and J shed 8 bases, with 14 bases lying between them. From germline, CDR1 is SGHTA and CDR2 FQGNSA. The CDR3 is CASSSRAGGGYTF. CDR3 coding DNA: TGTGCCAGCAGCTCCCGGGCCGGGGGAGGCTACACCTTC. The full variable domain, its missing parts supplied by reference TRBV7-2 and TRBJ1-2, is GAGVSQSPSNKVTEKGKDVELRCDPISGHTALYWYRQSLGQGLEFLIYFQGNSAPDKSGLPSDRFSAERTGGSVSTLTIQRTQQEDSAVYLCASSSRAGGGYTFGSGTRLTVV.